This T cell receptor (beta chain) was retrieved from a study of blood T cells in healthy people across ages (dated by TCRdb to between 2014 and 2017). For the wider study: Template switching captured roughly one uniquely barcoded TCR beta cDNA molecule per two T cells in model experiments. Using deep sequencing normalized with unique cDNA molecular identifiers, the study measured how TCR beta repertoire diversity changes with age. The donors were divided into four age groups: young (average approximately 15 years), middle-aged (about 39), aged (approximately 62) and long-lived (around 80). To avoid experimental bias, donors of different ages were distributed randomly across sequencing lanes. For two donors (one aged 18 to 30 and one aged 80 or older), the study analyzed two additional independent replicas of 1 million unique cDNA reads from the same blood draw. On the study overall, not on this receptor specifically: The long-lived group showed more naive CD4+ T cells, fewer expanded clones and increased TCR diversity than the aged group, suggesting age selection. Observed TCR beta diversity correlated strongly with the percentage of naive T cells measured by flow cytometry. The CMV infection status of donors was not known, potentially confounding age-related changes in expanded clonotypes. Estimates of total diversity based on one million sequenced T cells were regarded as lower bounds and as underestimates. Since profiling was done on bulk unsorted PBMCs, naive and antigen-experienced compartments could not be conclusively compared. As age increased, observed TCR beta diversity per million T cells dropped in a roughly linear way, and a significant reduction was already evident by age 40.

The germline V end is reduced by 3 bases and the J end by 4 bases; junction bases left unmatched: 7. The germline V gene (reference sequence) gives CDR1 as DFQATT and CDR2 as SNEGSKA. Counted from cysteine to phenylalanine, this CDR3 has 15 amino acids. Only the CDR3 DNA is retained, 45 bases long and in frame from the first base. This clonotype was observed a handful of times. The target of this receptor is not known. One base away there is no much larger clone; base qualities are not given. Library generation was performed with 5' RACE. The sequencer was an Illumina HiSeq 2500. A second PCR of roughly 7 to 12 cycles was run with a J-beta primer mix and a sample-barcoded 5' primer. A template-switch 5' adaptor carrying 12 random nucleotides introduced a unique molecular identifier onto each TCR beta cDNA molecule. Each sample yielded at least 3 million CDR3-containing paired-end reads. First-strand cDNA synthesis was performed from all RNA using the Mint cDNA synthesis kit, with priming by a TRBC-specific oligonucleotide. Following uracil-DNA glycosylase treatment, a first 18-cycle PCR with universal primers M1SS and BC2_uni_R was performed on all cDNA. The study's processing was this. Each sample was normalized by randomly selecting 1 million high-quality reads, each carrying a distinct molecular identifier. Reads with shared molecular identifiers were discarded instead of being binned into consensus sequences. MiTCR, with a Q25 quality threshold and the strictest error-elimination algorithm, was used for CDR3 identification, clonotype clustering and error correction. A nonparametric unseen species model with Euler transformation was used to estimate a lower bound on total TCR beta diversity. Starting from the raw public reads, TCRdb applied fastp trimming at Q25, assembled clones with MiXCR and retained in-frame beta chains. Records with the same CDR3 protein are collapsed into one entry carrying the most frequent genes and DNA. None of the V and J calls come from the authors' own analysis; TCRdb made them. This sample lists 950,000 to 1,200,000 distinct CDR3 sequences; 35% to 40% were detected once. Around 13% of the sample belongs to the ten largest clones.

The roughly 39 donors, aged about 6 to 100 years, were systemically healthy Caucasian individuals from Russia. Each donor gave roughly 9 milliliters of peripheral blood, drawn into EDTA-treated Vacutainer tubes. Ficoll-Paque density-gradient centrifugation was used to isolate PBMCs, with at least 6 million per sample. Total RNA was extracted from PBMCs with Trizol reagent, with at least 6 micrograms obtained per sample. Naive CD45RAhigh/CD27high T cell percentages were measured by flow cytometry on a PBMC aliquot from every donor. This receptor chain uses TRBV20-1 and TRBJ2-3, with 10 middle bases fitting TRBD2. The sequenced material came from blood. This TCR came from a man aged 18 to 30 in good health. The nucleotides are TGCAGTGCTAGTCCCCCTAGCGGGGGCGCAGATACGCAGTATTTT. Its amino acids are CSASPPSGGADTQYF.